One sample yielded the 23 T cell receptor beta chains listed below, sequenced in a study of cytomegalovirus exposure and HLA in healthy donors (dated by TCRdb to 2017 to 2019). Library preparation was by the immunoSEQ multiplex PCR assay. The immuneACCESS repertoire file appears here via TCRdb, limited to in-frame rearrangements. These files lack a portion of the clones; in checked studies, under half of the deficit traces to unresolved V genes, and the cause of the others is not known. Recorded for this sample are some 130,000 clones; approximately 94% of them occurred a single time. Jointly, the top ten make up approximately 2% of the sample. Sequenced: PBMCs. The receptors shown here come from a man aged 18 to 29 in good health and CMV-seropositive.

This sequence joins TRBV2 and TRBJ1-2; 7 nucleotides match TRBD1. V shed 5 bases and J 4 bases; nucleotides not matched to a gene: 7. The CDR3 sequence is 14 residues long. Germline-derived CDR1 and CDR2 are SNHLY and FYNNEI. Here the CDR3 reads CASSPTGDGYGYTF. The DNA for the CDR3 is TGTGCCAGCAGTCCTACAGGGGACGGCTATGGCTACACCTTC.

This sequence joins TRBV6-5 and TRBJ2-1; 7 nucleotides agree with TRBD1. CDR3 length: 14 amino acids. CDR1 and CDR2 from the germline V gene are MNHEY and SVGAGI. Trimming removed 2 bases from V and 4 bases from J; junction bases left unmatched: 2. CDR3 DNA: TGTGCCAGCAGTTACGGGACAGAGTACAATGAGCAGTTCTTC. Protein product: CASSYGTEYNEQFF.

The rearrangement uses TRBV18 and TRBJ2-7, with D tentatively TRBD2 (7 bases). Per germline, CDR1 KGHSH and CDR2 LQKENI. V was trimmed by 2 bases and J by 6 bases, leaving 14 bases between them. CDR3 length: 14 residues. The CDR3 nucleotides read TGTGCCAGCTCACCAGATGCGGGGGCCTTCGAGCAGTACTTC. Translated, it gives CASSPDAGAFEQYF.

This chain uses TRBV19 with TRBJ1-2; TRBD1 matches 8 bases. The germline V gene has CDR1 LNHDA and CDR2 SQIVND (reference sequence). The CDR3 is 14 amino acids. The ends lost 5 bases at V and 5 bases at J; junction bases unmatched: 7. This CDR3 is CASSPQTGEYGYTF. The DNA for the CDR3 is TGTGCCAGTAGTCCCCAGACAGGGGAGTATGGCTACACCTTC.

The chain combines TRBV7-9 with TRBJ1-4; perhaps TRBD1 as D (6 bases). CDR3 length equals 14 residues. CDR1 is SEHNR, CDR2 FQNEAQ, per germline (reference sequence). Trimming took 5 bases from V and 8 from J, leaving 15 bases between them. The CDR3, as DNA: TGTGCCAGCAGCCGGGGGGGCTCACGGGAAAAACTGTTTTTT. This encodes CASSRGGSREKLFF.

This rearrangement joins TRBV28 to TRBJ1-6; 10 bases fit TRBD1. Looked up from germline, CDR1 is MDHEN and CDR2 is SYDVKM. The CDR3 runs to 15 residues. The ends lost 3 bases at V and 8 bases at J; junction bases unmatched: 4. CDR3 DNA sequence: TGTGCCAGCAGTTTTGGGGACAGGGGATATTCACCCCTCCACTTT. Translated: CASSFGDRGYSPLHF.

This clone occurred a few times. This sequence joins TRBV6-5 and TRBJ1-2, with TRBD1 as a possible D gene (6 bases). In germline, CDR1 is MNHEY, CDR2 SVGAGI. Trimming pared 6 bases from V and 6 bases from J, leaving 11 bases between. This CDR3 spans 12 amino acids. CDR3 region: CASRTGSHGYTF. CDR3 nucleotide sequence: TGTGCCAGCAGAACAGGGAGTCATGGCTACACCTTC.

Regarding this clone: Other DNA variants within this sample encode the same CDR3. The chain is built from TRBV2 and TRBJ1-3, with D possibly matching TRBD1 (5 bases). The germline V and J ends were trimmed by 6 bases and 2 bases, with 5 bases remaining between them. CDR1 and CDR2 from the germline V gene are SNHLY and FYNNEI. The CDR3 loop spans 12 amino acids. CDR3 amino acids: CASSRAGNTIYF. The CDR3 region has the DNA TGTGCCAGCAGCAGGGCTGGAAACACCATATATTTT.

This chain joins TRBV7-9 and TRBJ2-6, with D tentatively TRBD1 (6 bases). Germline V gives CDR1 SEHNR, CDR2 FQNEAQ (reference sequence). Trimming removed 1 base from V and 2 bases from J, with 12 bases in between. This CDR3 comprises 17 residues. This chain's CDR3 is CASSLVTGSTGANVLTF. The CDR3, as DNA: TGTGCCAGCAGCTTAGTTACAGGGAGCACTGGGGCCAACGTCCTGACTTTC.

The V and J genes are TRBV28 and TRBJ2-2; D not certain. CDR3 length equals 14 residues. Germline V lookup: CDR1 MDHEN, CDR2 SYDVKM. V was clipped by 4 bases and J by 6 bases, with 12 bases between them. CDR3 sequence (DNA): TGTGCCAGCAGTTCCACTCGAGGTCCCGGGGAGCTGTTTTTT. Its translation: CASSSTRGPGELFF.

CDR3 sequence reads: CASSLLAGEYGYTF. As DNA, the CDR3 is TGTGCCAGCAGTTTACTCGCAGGGGAATACGGCTACACCTTC. This chain uses TRBV27 with TRBJ1-2, with D possibly TRBD1 on 6 matching bases. The CDR3 has 14 amino acids. V was pared by 2 bases and J by 8 bases, with 15 bases between. From germline, CDR1 is MNHEY and CDR2 SMNVEV (reference sequence).

This CDR3 is CASSFRSEQYF. The CDR3 bases are TGTGCCAGCAGTTTCAGGTCCGAGCAGTACTTC. The chain joins TRBV28 to TRBJ2-7; D gene uncertain. With 3 bases removed from V and 6 bases from J, the gap between germline ends came to 6 bases. This CDR3 spans 11 amino acids. The germline CDR1 and CDR2 sequences are MDHEN and SYDVKM.

The chain has TRBV29-1 and TRBJ1-1, with TRBD1 identical over 9 bases. The CDR3 is 14 residues long. CDR1 and CDR2 (germline): SQVTM, ANQGSEA. The V segment lost 3 bases and the J segment 4 bases; nucleotides outside the gene matches: 6. DNA of the CDR3: TGCAGCGTTGACAGGGGGGGACAGGGCACTGAAGCTTTCTTT. Translated, it gives CSVDRGGQGTEAFF.

The chain couples TRBV10-2 to TRBJ2-7; 10 bases match TRBD2. This CDR3 has 14 residues. V was clipped by 7 bases and J by 4 bases; unmatched bases: 7. CDR1 and CDR2 (germline): WSHSY, SAAADI. The CDR3 here is CASTASGSRYEQYF. CDR3 DNA sequence: TGCGCCAGCACTGCTAGCGGGAGTCGGTACGAGCAGTACTTC.

The CDR3 DNA reads as TGCGCCAGCAGTGAGGGAGAGTTTTCACCCCTCCACTTT. This encodes CASSEGEFSPLHF. The chain is built from TRBV10-2 and TRBJ1-6; D remains unclear. Germline loops: CDR1 WSHSY, CDR2 SAAADI. Trimming shortened V by 2 bases and J by 9 bases, and 8 bases separated the two germline ends. This CDR3 spans 13 amino acids.

V and J are TRBV4-1 and TRBJ2-2; D is uncertain. Germline loops: CDR1 MGHRA, CDR2 YSYEKL. The germline V and J ends were trimmed by 2 bases and 7 bases, with 14 bases remaining between them. This CDR3 is built from 15 residues. CDR3 residues: CASSQPTSSGGELFF. The CDR3, as DNA: TGCGCCAGCAGCCAACCAACCTCATCAGGCGGGGAGCTGTTTTTT.

This chain links TRBV28 with TRBJ1-5; D uncertain. Germline V CDR1 and CDR2: MDHEN, SYDVKM. The CDR3 is 15 amino acids. V lost 7 bases and J lost 4, with 17 bases in between. This chain's CDR3 is CASIPVSGVNQPQHF. The CDR3, as DNA: TGTGCCAGCATCCCTGTCAGCGGGGTAAATCAGCCCCAGCATTTT.

The chain carries TRBV2 and TRBJ1-1; D is unclear. The CDR3 is 13 amino acids. Per germline, CDR1 SNHLY and CDR2 FYNNEI. The V end lost 4 bases, the J end lost 1 base, and 7 bases lay between the germline ends. The chain's CDR3 is CASSGAGNTEAFF. CDR3 bases: TGTGCCAGCAGTGGGGCAGGGAACACTGAAGCTTTCTTT.

This clone came up once. The CDR3: CASSPRGRANEKLFF. The CDR3 coding sequence is TGTGCCAGCAGTCCTAGGGGGCGAGCTAATGAAAAACTGTTTTTT. The chain carries TRBV27 and TRBJ1-4; 7 bases align to TRBD1. Germline V gene data show CDR1 as MNHEY and CDR2 as SMNVEV (reference sequence). V was clipped by 5 bases and J by 3 bases; unmatched bases: 6. There are 15 residues in the CDR3.

The chain has TRBV30 and TRBJ2-2; possibly TRBD2 for D (6 bases). The germline V and J ends were trimmed by 5 bases and 5 bases, with 15 bases remaining between them. Germline V gene sequence: CDR1 GTSNPN, CDR2 SVGIG (reference sequence). The CDR3 covers 14 residues. This chain's CDR3 is CAWGRTDGTGELFF. The CDR3 DNA follows: TGTGCCTGGGGGAGGACTGACGGGACCGGGGAGCTGTTTTTT.

V usage is TRBV14 and J usage is TRBJ2-3, with 8 bases that match TRBD2. This CDR3 region has 14 residues. Germline V gives CDR1 SGHDN, CDR2 FVKESK. Trimming cost V 5 bases and J 3 bases; bases outside gene matches: 4. This CDR3 is CASSNRLATDTQYF. The CDR3 DNA is TGTGCCAGCAGCAACCGACTAGCGACAGATACGCAGTATTTT.

This clone was seen a few times. The V and J genes are TRBV14 and TRBJ1-5; tentative D call: TRBD1 (6 bases). V lost 1 base and J lost 7, with 11 bases in between. This CDR3 comprises 14 residues. CDR1 and CDR2 from the germline V gene are SGHDN and FVKESK. The CDR3 bases are TGTGCCAGCAGCCAAGGCAGGGGAGTGCAGCCCCAGCATTTT. Translation gives CASSQGRGVQPQHF.

In DNA, the CDR3 is TGTGCCAGCAGTCTCCTTGCGGGACAGGGGAACTATGGCTACACCTTC. Protein sequence: CASSLLAGQGNYGYTF. The gene calls are TRBV5-4 and TRBJ1-2; 10 nucleotides match TRBD1. V dropped 5 bases and J dropped 2; count of bases not matched to a gene: 9. Germline CDR1 SGHNT, CDR2 YYREEE (reference sequence). There are 16 residues in the CDR3.